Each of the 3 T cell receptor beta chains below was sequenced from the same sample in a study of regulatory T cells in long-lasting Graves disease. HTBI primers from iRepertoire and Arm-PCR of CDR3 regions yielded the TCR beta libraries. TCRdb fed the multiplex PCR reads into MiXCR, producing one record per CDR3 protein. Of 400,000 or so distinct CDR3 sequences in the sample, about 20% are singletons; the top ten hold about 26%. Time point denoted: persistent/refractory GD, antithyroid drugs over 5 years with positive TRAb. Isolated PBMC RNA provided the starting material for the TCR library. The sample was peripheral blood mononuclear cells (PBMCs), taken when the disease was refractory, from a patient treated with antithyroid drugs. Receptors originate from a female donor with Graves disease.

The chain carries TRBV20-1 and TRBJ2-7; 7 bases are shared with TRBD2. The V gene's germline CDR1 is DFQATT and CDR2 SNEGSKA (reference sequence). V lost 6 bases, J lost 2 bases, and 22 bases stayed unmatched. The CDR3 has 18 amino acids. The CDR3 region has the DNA TGCAGTGCCCAACACCGTAAGGGAGGGCCGAGAGCCCCCTACGAGCAGTACTTC. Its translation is CSAQHRKGGPRAPYEQYF.

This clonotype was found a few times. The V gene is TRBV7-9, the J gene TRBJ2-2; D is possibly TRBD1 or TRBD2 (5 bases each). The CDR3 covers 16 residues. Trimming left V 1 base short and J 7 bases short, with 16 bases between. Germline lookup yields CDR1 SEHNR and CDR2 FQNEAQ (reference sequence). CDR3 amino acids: CASSLVGTSAGGELFF. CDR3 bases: TGTGCCAGCAGCTTAGTCGGGACCAGCGCAGGCGGGGAGCTGTTTTTT.

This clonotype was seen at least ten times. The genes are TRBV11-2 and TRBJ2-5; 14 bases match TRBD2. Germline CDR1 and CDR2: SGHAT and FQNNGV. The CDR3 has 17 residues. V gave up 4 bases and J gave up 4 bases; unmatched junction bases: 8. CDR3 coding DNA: TGTGCCAGCAGCTCGGGACTAGCGGGAGTGTCGGCAGAGACCCAGTACTTC. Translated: CASSSGLAGVSAETQYF.